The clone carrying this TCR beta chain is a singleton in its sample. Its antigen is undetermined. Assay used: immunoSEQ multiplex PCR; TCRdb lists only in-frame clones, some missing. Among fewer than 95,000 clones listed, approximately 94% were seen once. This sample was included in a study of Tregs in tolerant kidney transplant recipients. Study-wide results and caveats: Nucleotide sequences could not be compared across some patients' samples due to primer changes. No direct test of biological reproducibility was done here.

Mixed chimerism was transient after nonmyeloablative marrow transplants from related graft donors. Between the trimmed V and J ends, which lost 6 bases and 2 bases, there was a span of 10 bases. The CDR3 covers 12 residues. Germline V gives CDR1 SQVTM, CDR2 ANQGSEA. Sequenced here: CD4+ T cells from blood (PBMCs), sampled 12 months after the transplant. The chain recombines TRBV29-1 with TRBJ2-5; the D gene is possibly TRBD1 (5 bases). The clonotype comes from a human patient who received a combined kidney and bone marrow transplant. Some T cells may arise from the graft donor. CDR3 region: CSVQGWQETQYF. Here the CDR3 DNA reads TGCAGCGTGCAGGGCTGGCAAGAGACCCAGTACTTC.